The entry below gives a single T cell receptor (beta chain) sequence along with its context. These data come from a study of blood T cell repertoires in COVID-19. The CDR3 spans 13 residues. The V and J ends lost 5 bases and 6 bases respectively, with 13 bases between them. As processed by the authors: How many nucleated cells were present was estimated from reference gene primer amplification. Clones were sequenced by immunoSEQ multiplex PCR, and TCRdb holds only the in-frame ones, with some missing. V, J and clone size are those of that table, while D and trimming were read from the DNA. This sample has roughly 190,000 clones; 88% occur once, and the top ten carry approximately 6%.

The J gene is TRBJ1-2, the V gene TRBV12-3 or TRBV12-4; D is ambiguous. The sequenced material came from peripheral blood. This clonotype was sampled from a man aged 35-49 years with active or convalescent COVID-19. DNA of the CDR3: TGTGCCAGCAGTCCCCGGCCCGGAGATGGCTACACCTTC. Its translation is CASSPRPGDGYTF.